The rows below give T cell receptor beta chains drawn from one sample of a study of cytomegalovirus exposure and HLA in healthy donors. This table comes from immunoSEQ multiplex PCR, and its TCRdb copy is limited to in-frame clones, with some not included. Seen here are about 200,000 clones, around 83% observed once, and the top ten hold 6.5%. Sequenced: PBMCs. These receptors all stem from a woman aged 50 to 60 in good health and CMV-seropositive. The CDR3 runs from the conserved cysteine through the conserved F or W. Fields, in order: clone size, D gene, J gene, V gene, CDR3 length, CDR3 protein, CDR3 DNA. The D gene is left open where the match is weak. A row's size may be missing; if present it is once, few, many or a size class.

clone size: .; D gene: TRBD1; J gene: TRBJ2-7; V gene: TRBV7-9; CDR3 length: 15; CDR3 protein: CASSLGGQTTDEQYF; CDR3 DNA: TGTGCCAGCAGCTTAGGGGGACAGACTACTGACGAGCAGTACTTC
clone size: .; D gene: .; J gene: TRBJ1-6; V gene: TRBV6-5; CDR3 length: 14; CDR3 protein: CASSPSGRNSPLHF; CDR3 DNA: TGTGCCAGCAGCCCCAGTGGCAGAAATTCACCCCTCCACTTT
clone size: .; D gene: TRBD1; J gene: TRBJ1-2; V gene: TRBV28; CDR3 length: 16; CDR3 protein: CASSPPRDRGVYGYTF; CDR3 DNA: TGTGCCAGCAGTCCCCCCCGGGACAGGGGCGTTTATGGCTACACCTTC
clone size: .; D gene: TRBD1; J gene: TRBJ1-1; V gene: TRBV19; CDR3 length: 14; CDR3 protein: CASSTGQGSTEAFF; CDR3 DNA: TGTGCCAGTAGTACGGGACAGGGGAGCACTGAAGCTTTCTTT
clone size: once; D gene: .; J gene: TRBJ2-7; V gene: TRBV1; CDR3 length: 17; CDR3 protein: CTSSPHKGRQGKYEQYF; CDR3 DNA: TGCACCAGCAGCCCCCACAAGGGCCGACAGGGGAAGTACGAGCAGTACTTC
clone size: .; D gene: TRBD1; J gene: TRBJ2-4; V gene: TRBV5-4; CDR3 length: 16; CDR3 protein: CASSLAQGGTKNIQYF; CDR3 DNA: TGTGCCAGCAGCTTGGCACAGGGGGGTACCAAAAACATTCAGTACTTC
clone size: .; D gene: .; J gene: TRBJ1-6; V gene: TRBV5-4; CDR3 length: 14; CDR3 protein: CASSPDIGDSPLHF; CDR3 DNA: TGTGCCAGCAGCCCTGACATAGGCGATTCACCCCTCCACTTT
clone size: .; D gene: TRBD2; J gene: TRBJ2-2; V gene: TRBV4-2; CDR3 length: 16; CDR3 protein: CASNQGTSGITGELFF; CDR3 DNA: TGTGCCAGCAACCAAGGGACTAGCGGGATCACCGGGGAGCTGTTTTTT
clone size: .; D gene: .; J gene: TRBJ2-7; V gene: TRBV28; CDR3 length: 13; CDR3 protein: CASTRQDPYEQYF; CDR3 DNA: TGTGCCAGCACTAGACAGGATCCCTACGAGCAGTACTTC
clone size: .; D gene: .; J gene: TRBJ1-1; V gene: TRBV7-8; CDR3 length: 16; CDR3 protein: CASSSSWGDAPTEAFF; CDR3 DNA: TGTGCCAGCAGCTCCTCTTGGGGGGATGCCCCCACTGAAGCTTTCTTT
clone size: .; D gene: TRBD1; J gene: TRBJ2-1; V gene: TRBV28; CDR3 length: 19; CDR3 protein: CASSDPGTGARRLDDEQFF; CDR3 DNA: TGTGCCAGCAGTGATCCCGGGACAGGAGCCCGCCGACTAGACGATGAGCAGTTCTTC
clone size: .; D gene: .; J gene: TRBJ1-5; V gene: TRBV27; CDR3 length: 13; CDR3 protein: CASSLTAGQPQHF; CDR3 DNA: TGTGCCAGCAGTTTAACGGCGGGGCAGCCCCAGCATTTT
clone size: .; D gene: TRBD2; J gene: TRBJ2-7; V gene: TRBV5-1; CDR3 length: 19; CDR3 protein: CASSLQRPGTSGTYYEQYF; CDR3 DNA: TGCGCCAGCAGCCTGCAACGGCCCGGGACTAGCGGGACCTACTACGAGCAGTACTTC
clone size: .; D gene: .; J gene: TRBJ2-3; V gene: TRBV13; CDR3 length: 15; CDR3 protein: CASSLEDRNTDTQYF; CDR3 DNA: TGTGCCAGCAGCTTAGAGGACAGAAACACAGATACGCAGTATTTT
clone size: .; D gene: .; J gene: TRBJ2-7; V gene: TRBV25-1; CDR3 length: 14; CDR3 protein: CASSVSGVLEEQYF; CDR3 DNA: TGTGCCAGCAGTGTTTCGGGGGTTTTGGAGGAGCAGTACTTC
clone size: .; D gene: TRBD2; J gene: TRBJ2-4; V gene: TRBV6-1; CDR3 length: 15; CDR3 protein: CASSSGPGRGNIQYF; CDR3 DNA: TGTGCCAGCAGCTCAGGGCCAGGGCGGGGGAACATTCAGTACTTC
clone size: .; D gene: TRBD1; J gene: TRBJ1-3; V gene: TRBV7-6; CDR3 length: 17; CDR3 protein: CASSLASGGFSGNTIYF; CDR3 DNA: TGTGCCAGCAGCTTAGCGTCAGGGGGCTTCTCTGGAAACACCATATATTTT
clone size: .; D gene: TRBD1; J gene: TRBJ1-1; V gene: TRBV7-9; CDR3 length: 16; CDR3 protein: CASSLGAGTGNTEAFF; CDR3 DNA: TGTGCCAGCAGCTTAGGGGCCGGGACAGGGAACACTGAAGCTTTCTTT
clone size: few; D gene: .; J gene: TRBJ2-3; V gene: TRBV5-4; CDR3 length: 16; CDR3 protein: CASSLGAGPFGDTQYF; CDR3 DNA: TGTGCCAGCAGCTTGGGGGCGGGGCCCTTTGGAGATACGCAGTATTTT
clone size: .; D gene: TRBD1; J gene: TRBJ2-7; V gene: TRBV6-5; CDR3 length: 14; CDR3 protein: CASSSRGSSYEQYF; CDR3 DNA: TGTGCCAGCAGTAGCAGGGGGAGCTCCTACGAGCAGTACTTC
clone size: .; D gene: TRBD2; J gene: TRBJ2-7; V gene: TRBV7-2; CDR3 length: 13; CDR3 protein: CASSLDGTSGQYF; CDR3 DNA: TGTGCCAGCAGCTTAGATGGGACTAGCGGGCAGTACTTC
clone size: .; D gene: .; J gene: TRBJ1-1; V gene: TRBV28; CDR3 length: 12; CDR3 protein: CASSEGNTEAFF; CDR3 DNA: TGTGCCAGCAGTGAGGGGAACACTGAAGCTTTCTTT
clone size: few; D gene: TRBD1; J gene: TRBJ1-6; V gene: TRBV4-1; CDR3 length: 13; CDR3 protein: CASSLGQGSPLHF; CDR3 DNA: TGCGCCAGCAGCCTCGGACAGGGCTCACCCCTCCACTTT
clone size: .; D gene: TRBD1; J gene: TRBJ2-7; V gene: TRBV7-9; CDR3 length: 14; CDR3 protein: CASSGDRGPDEQYF; CDR3 DNA: TGTGCCAGCAGCGGGGACAGGGGGCCCGACGAGCAGTACTTC
clone size: .; D gene: .; J gene: TRBJ1-5; V gene: TRBV4-3; CDR3 length: 15; CDR3 protein: CASSQEDRGNQPQHF; CDR3 DNA: TGCGCCAGCAGCCAAGAGGATAGGGGTAATCAGCCCCAGCATTTT
clone size: .; D gene: .; J gene: TRBJ2-7; V gene: TRBV4-1; CDR3 length: 13; CDR3 protein: CASSQEASGEQYF; CDR3 DNA: TGCGCCAGCAGCCAAGAAGCCTCGGGGGAGCAGTACTTC
clone size: .; D gene: .; J gene: TRBJ2-1; V gene: TRBV4-3; CDR3 length: 16; CDR3 protein: CASSQDGVAAYNEQFF; CDR3 DNA: TGCGCCAGCAGCCAAGATGGAGTAGCGGCCTACAATGAGCAGTTCTTC
clone size: .; D gene: .; J gene: TRBJ1-4; V gene: TRBV25-1; CDR3 length: 14; CDR3 protein: CASSDGLQNEKLFF; CDR3 DNA: TGTGCCAGCAGTGACGGACTGCAGAATGAAAAACTGTTTTTT
clone size: .; D gene: TRBD1; J gene: TRBJ2-1; V gene: TRBV5-1; CDR3 length: 15; CDR3 protein: CASSLAQGVRNEQFF; CDR3 DNA: TGCGCCAGCAGCTTGGCCCAGGGGGTTAGGAATGAGCAGTTCTTC
clone size: .; D gene: .; J gene: TRBJ2-3; V gene: TRBV7-2; CDR3 length: 15; CDR3 protein: CASSLDGLSTDTQYF; CDR3 DNA: TGTGCCAGCAGCTTAGATGGGCTCTCTACGGATACGCAGTATTTT
clone size: .; D gene: .; J gene: TRBJ1-5; V gene: TRBV30; CDR3 length: 14; CDR3 protein: CAWSGGAGRRPQHF; CDR3 DNA: TGTGCCTGGAGTGGAGGGGCAGGGAGGAGGCCCCAGCATTTT
clone size: .; D gene: .; J gene: TRBJ1-3; V gene: TRBV28; CDR3 length: 15; CDR3 protein: CASSLTERSGNTIYF; CDR3 DNA: TGTGCCAGCAGTTTAACAGAACGCTCTGGAAACACCATATATTTT
clone size: .; D gene: .; J gene: TRBJ1-3; V gene: TRBV7-9; CDR3 length: 16; CDR3 protein: CASSLEQGPGGNTIYF; CDR3 DNA: TGTGCCAGCAGCTTAGAACAGGGTCCGGGTGGAAACACCATATATTTT
clone size: .; D gene: TRBD2; J gene: TRBJ2-7; V gene: TRBV7-9; CDR3 length: 17; CDR3 protein: CASSWGTSGGSSYEQYF; CDR3 DNA: TGTGCCAGCAGCTGGGGGACTAGCGGGGGAAGCTCCTACGAGCAGTACTTC
clone size: .; D gene: TRBD2; J gene: TRBJ2-3; V gene: TRBV5-4; CDR3 length: 15; CDR3 protein: CASSSTSGGADTQYF; CDR3 DNA: TGTGCCAGCAGCTCGACTAGCGGGGGGGCAGATACGCAGTATTTT
clone size: .; D gene: .; J gene: TRBJ2-7; V gene: TRBV19; CDR3 length: 13; CDR3 protein: CASSGSIPYEQYF; CDR3 DNA: TGTGCCAGTAGCGGGAGCATCCCCTACGAGCAGTACTTC
clone size: .; D gene: .; J gene: TRBJ1-2; V gene: TRBV5-8; CDR3 length: 14; CDR3 protein: CASSSWTANYGYTF; CDR3 DNA: TGTGCCAGCAGCTCTTGGACAGCTAACTATGGCTACACCTTC